The 12 T cell receptor beta chains below all came from one sample that was sequenced in a study of T cells in Graves' hyperthyroidism and ophthalmopathy (dated by TCRdb to 2018 to 2020). Libraries came from multiplex PCR. The listed sequencing device is Illumina HiSeq 2000. Amplification of TCR beta CDR3 regions was carried out from RNA transcripts. For the first round of RT-PCR on the TCR CDR3, the HTBI primer set was used together with the Qiagen OneStep RT-PCR kit. TCRdb trimmed the raw reads at Q25, called clones with MiXCR and kept productive beta chains. For every CDR3 protein sequence, its rows merge into one entry that carries the most common genes and DNA. The sample yields around 340,000 distinct CDR3 sequences; around 16% were counted once. Roughly 33% of the sample goes to the ten largest clones. Sequencing was carried out using blood. These receptors all stem from a man aged 30-40 years with Graves' hyperthyroidism.

In its sample, this clonotype was seen a few times. The chain is built from TRBV27 and TRBJ2-7; D gene ambiguous. The CDR3 runs to 13 residues. Germline V gene lookup returns CDR1 MNHEY and CDR2 SMNVEV (reference sequence). The ends were cut back, 5 bases at V and 5 bases at J, with 13 bases in the middle. The CDR3 reads CASSSVGFHEQYF. CDR3 bases: TGTGCCAGCAGTAGTGTAGGTTTCCACGAGCAGTACTTC.

Concerning this clonotype: Since a much larger clone is just one base distant, this may be a read error. The rearrangement uses TRBV20-1 and TRBJ2-7; 8 positions match TRBD1. V shed 1 base and J 9 bases; nucleotides not matched to a gene: 11. The CDR3 loop spans 14 amino acids. CDR1 is DFQATT, CDR2 SNEGSKA, per germline (reference sequence). CDR3 protein: CSARVPGGLDGQYF. CDR3 sequence (DNA): TGCAGTGCTAGAGTGCCAGGGGGCTTAGACGGGCAGTACTTC.

This clonotype appeared many times. J is TRBJ2-7 and V is TRBV7-9; no firm D call. The CDR3 covers 14 residues. Trimming shortened V by 3 bases and J by 2 bases, and 11 bases separated the two germline ends. The germline gives CDR1 SEHNR, CDR2 FQNEAQ (reference sequence). The CDR3 spells CASSFDGYPYEQYF. The CDR3 DNA reads TGTGCCAGCAGCTTTGACGGCTACCCCTACGAGCAGTACTTC.

This clonotype showed up many times. The chain links TRBV29-1 to TRBJ2-7, with 8 positions matching TRBD1. The germline gives CDR1 SQVTM, CDR2 ANQGSEA. The trim removed 7 bases at V and 5 bases at J, leaving 10 bases unmatched. The CDR3 sequence is 13 residues long. DNA for the CDR3: TGCAGCGCGGGACAGGAGGCAGGAGACGAGCAGTACTTC. Its translation: CSAGQEAGDEQYF.

This clonotype was seen many times. This sequence joins TRBV27 and TRBJ2-5; tentatively, D is TRBD2 (6 bases). Germline V gene sequence: CDR1 MNHEY, CDR2 SMNVEV (reference sequence). The CDR3 length is 18 residues. V was trimmed by 2 bases and J by 5 bases, leaving 24 bases between them. The CDR3 loop is CASSLGSEGAGVEETQYF. DNA of the CDR3: TGTGCCAGCAGTTTAGGGTCGGAGGGAGCAGGAGTGGAGGAGACCCAGTACTTC.

The table lists this clonotype with a few counts. The chain recombines TRBV6-1 with TRBJ2-3, with 10 bases identical to TRBD2. CDR3 size: 16 residues. CDR1 and CDR2 (germline): MNHNS, SASEGT. Germline trimming cut 3 bases from V and 0 bases from J; bases unmatched to any gene: 3. For the CDR3, the DNA is TGTGCCAGCAGTGATGCTAGCGGGAGTAGCACAGATACGCAGTATTTT. The encoded protein is CASSDASGSSTDTQYF.

V gene TRBV10-3 combines with J gene TRBJ2-1; D is possibly TRBD2 (5 bases). Germline CDR1 and CDR2: ENHRY and SYGVKD. The CDR3 is 12 residues long. Trimming took 3 bases from V and 12 from J, leaving 12 bases between them. The CDR3 DNA reads TGTGCCATCAGTGACAGTCCGGAGGTGCAGTTCTTC. Its protein is CAISDSPEVQFF.

Ten or more counts support this clonotype. The rearrangement links TRBV28 to TRBJ2-1; D may correspond to TRBD1 or TRBD2 (5 bases each). Germline assignment: CDR1 MDHEN and CDR2 SYDVKM. The V end lost 10 bases, the J end lost 7 bases, and 17 bases lay between the germline ends. The CDR3 sequence is 13 residues long. The CDR3 here is CATLGTLNNEQFF. The CDR3 coding sequence is TGTGCCACCCTCGGGACCCTAAATAATGAGCAGTTCTTC.

The chain employs TRBV5-6 and TRBJ2-7; tentatively, D is TRBD1 (7 bases). Germline CDR1 is SGHDT and CDR2 is YYEEEE. V was trimmed by 4 bases and J by 5 bases, leaving 13 bases between them. The CDR3 is 13 residues long. CDR3 protein: CASSPQGGDEQYF. CDR3 DNA: TGTGCCAGCAGCCCCCAGGGGGGAGACGAGCAGTACTTC.

This clonotype showed up many times. V is TRBV7-9 and J is TRBJ2-1; 10 bases fit TRBD2. The CDR3 consists of 14 residues. CDR1 is SEHNR, CDR2 FQNEAQ, per germline (reference sequence). With 11 bases clipped from V and 4 bases from J, the junction kept 8 bases outside the gene matches. The CDR3 region has the DNA TGTGCCGTGGGGAGGACTAGCGGATACAATGAGCAGTTCTTC. This translates into CAVGRTSGYNEQFF.

The CDR3 loop reads CAWSVGQGINEQYF. CDR3 nucleotides: TGTGCCTGGAGTGTGGGACAGGGGATCAACGAGCAGTACTTC. The genes are TRBV30 and TRBJ2-7; 10 nucleotides align to TRBD1. In germline, CDR1 is GTSNPN, CDR2 SVGIG (reference sequence). The CDR3 covers 14 residues. J was trimmed by 5 bases and V by 0 bases; bases with no gene match: 4.

This clonotype was seen a few times. The chain couples TRBV7-9 to TRBJ1-6, with D uncertain. Germline V gene data show CDR1 as SEHNR and CDR2 as FQNEAQ (reference sequence). The length of the CDR3 is 15 residues. V gave up 0 bases and J gave up 7 bases, with 10 bases separating them. CDR3 sequence: CASSLAARGNSPLHF. In nucleotides, the CDR3 is TGTGCCAGCAGCTTAGCGGCTAGAGGGAATTCACCCCTCCACTTT.